This TCR beta chain appears in the sequencing data of a study of T cells after yellow fever vaccination. As TCR cDNA was made by 5'RACE template switching, a universal primer site and UMIs were added. Each CDR3 protein gets one entry after TCRdb re-called the 5' RACE reads with MiXCR. The sample yields 300,000 to 400,000 distinct CDR3 sequences, 8.7% seen once. Many counts were recorded for this clonotype. Antigen: not known. Trimming took off 3 bases at V and 1 base at J, with 12 bases between the two ends. Germline-derived CDR1 and CDR2 are LNHNV and YYDKDF (reference sequence). The CDR3 contains 15 residues. Study outcomes and limitations: The study noted that FACS-sorted repertoires could contain abundant clonotypes contaminating from the bulk population. Detected again after the booster were most primary-vaccination clones, at 96% CD4 and roughly 88% CD8.

The TCR comes from a man aged 18 to 35 who received the YFV17D yellow fever vaccine. This chain links TRBV15 with TRBJ1-1; a weak D match, TRBD1 (5 bases). This material consisted of PBMCs, taken on the day of the first yellow fever vaccination. The CDR3 region has the DNA TGTGCCACCAGCAGGGCCGGGACGGGGAACACTGAAGCTTTCTTT. Protein: CATSRAGTGNTEAFF.